The 18 T cell receptor beta chains below all came from one sample that was sequenced in a study of shared clonotypes between healthy human individuals. Sequenced by immunoSEQ multiplex PCR; TCRdb stores in-frame clones only, minus some. There are 700,000 or so clones in the sample; 60% to 80% occur only once, and 1.5% to 2% lies in the top ten. The sample was memory CD4+ T cells sorted from blood. Specified subset: CD45RA-negative fraction. All receptors derive from a woman in her twenties or thirties in good health.

The rearrangement links TRBV10-3 to TRBJ2-1; TRBD1 agrees at 9 bases. V was clipped by 7 bases and J by 7 bases; unmatched bases: 5. CDR3 length: 13 residues. In germline, CDR1 is ENHRY, CDR2 SYGVKD. The CDR3 DNA sequence: TGTGCCATCAACCGGGACAGGGATAATGAGCAGTTCTTC. Amino acid sequence: CAINRDRDNEQFF.

Remarks on this clone: This specimen includes other DNA sequences encoding the same CDR3. This rearrangement joins TRBV9 to TRBJ2-2; D gene ambiguous. The ends were cut back, 2 bases at V and 5 bases at J, with 7 bases in the middle. The CDR3 sequence is 13 residues long. Germline V CDR1 and CDR2: SGDLS, YYNGEE. CDR3 in amino acids: CASSVRSTGELFF. DNA of the CDR3: TGTGCCAGCAGCGTTCGGAGTACCGGGGAGCTGTTTTTT.

The chain uses TRBV28 and TRBJ1-1, with TRBD1 as a possible D gene (5 bases). CDR1 and CDR2 (germline): MDHEN, SYDVKM. This CDR3 region has 14 residues. V was clipped by 7 bases and J by 5 bases, with 17 bases between them. For the CDR3, the DNA is TGTGCCAGCACCCGGGGGACGTCCAGGACTGAAGCTTTCTTT. Its protein is CASTRGTSRTEAFF.

The chain has TRBV19 and TRBJ2-3; TRBD2 matches 8 bases. The V segment lost 4 bases and the J segment 6 bases; nucleotides outside the gene matches: 9. This CDR3 region has 15 residues. CDR1 is LNHDA, CDR2 SQIVND, per germline (reference sequence). The CDR3 nucleotides read TGTGCCAGTAGTAGGATTAGCGGGACCCCCGATACGCAGTATTTT. Its protein is CASSRISGTPDTQYF.

In this sample, this clone turned up a few times. Here the CDR3 reads CASSPIKLAGGPNEQFF. DNA of the CDR3: TGTGCCAGCTCACCAATAAAACTAGCGGGAGGGCCTAATGAGCAGTTCTTC. V gene TRBV18 combines with J gene TRBJ2-1; 13 bases are shared with TRBD2. V shed 2 bases and J 7 bases; nucleotides not matched to a gene: 8. This CDR3 comprises 17 residues. The germline V gene encodes CDR1 KGHSH and CDR2 LQKENI.

Notes on this clone: This sample also contains other DNA sequences that code for the same CDR3. The rearrangement links TRBV7-2 to TRBJ2-1; 7 positions match TRBD2. Trimming cost V 4 bases and J 2 bases; bases outside gene matches: 5. The CDR3 has 15 amino acids. Germline values: CDR1 SGHTA, CDR2 FQGNSA. The CDR3 region is CASSSLAVTYNEQFF. CDR3 coding DNA: TGTGCCAGCAGCTCGCTAGCGGTTACCTACAATGAGCAGTTCTTC.

The rearrangement uses TRBV10-1 and TRBJ2-7, with 9 bases matching TRBD2. CDR1 WNHNN and CDR2 SYGVQD come from the germline V gene (reference sequence). This CDR3 comprises 17 residues. With 5 bases clipped from V and 2 bases from J, the junction kept 13 bases outside the gene matches. This CDR3 reads CASSSTRPSGDTYEQYF. The DNA for the CDR3 is TGCGCCAGCAGTTCTACCCGTCCTAGCGGGGACACCTACGAGCAGTACTTC.

This clone was recorded a few times. The J gene is TRBJ1-1, the V gene TRBV2; D gene unclear. V was trimmed by 7 bases and J by 6 bases, leaving 12 bases between them. In germline, CDR1 is SNHLY, CDR2 FYNNEI. The CDR3 length is 12 residues. The CDR3 sequence is CASKVGMAEAFF. CDR3 DNA: TGTGCCAGCAAGGTAGGCATGGCTGAAGCTTTCTTT.

This clone occurred a few times. V usage is TRBV7-9 and J usage is TRBJ2-2, with no clear D. The CDR3 covers 12 residues. The ends were cut back, 3 bases at V and 5 bases at J, with 4 bases in the middle. Germline CDR1 reads SEHNR; CDR2 reads FQNEAQ (reference sequence). CDR3 residues: CASSFGTGELFF. CDR3 nucleotides: TGTGCCAGCAGCTTTGGGACCGGGGAGCTGTTTTTT.

The chain employs TRBV6-4 and TRBJ2-7; TRBD1 aligns across 10 bases. Trimming at V came to 4 bases and at J to 2 bases, leaving 5 bases not matched to a gene. CDR3 length: 15 residues. CDR1 and CDR2 (germline): MRHNA, SNTAGT. CDR3 amino acids: CASSGDRGAPYEQYF. The CDR3 coding sequence is TGTGCCAGCAGTGGGGACAGGGGAGCCCCCTACGAGCAGTACTTC.

This clone was detected once. This chain uses TRBV19 with TRBJ2-2; 13 bases agree with TRBD2. Germline trimming cut 7 bases from V and 3 bases from J; bases unmatched to any gene: 11. The CDR3 is 18 residues long. The germline CDR1 and CDR2 sequences are LNHDA and SQIVND (reference sequence). CDR3 in DNA: TGTGCCAGTACCGGTACTCCGGGACTAGCGGGGTACACCGGGGAGCTGTTTTTT. This encodes CASTGTPGLAGYTGELFF.

This clone appeared a few times. The CDR3: CASSEQGGNSGELFF. The CDR3 DNA reads as TGTGCCAGCAGTGAACAGGGCGGAAACTCCGGGGAGCTGTTTTTT. The chain combines TRBV25-1 with TRBJ2-2; TRBD1 is a possible D gene (5 bases). CDR3 size: 15 residues. Trimming cost V 2 bases and J 6 bases, with 13 bases left between them. Germline V lookup: CDR1 MGHDK, CDR2 SYGVNS.

This chain uses TRBV7-9 with TRBJ2-2, with TRBD2 identical over 9 bases. The CDR3 runs to 18 residues. J was trimmed by 4 bases and V by 1 base; bases with no gene match: 10. The germline gives CDR1 SEHNR, CDR2 FQNEAQ (reference sequence). This CDR3 is CASSLGLAGHLGTGELFF. CDR3 nucleotides: TGTGCCAGCAGCTTAGGCCTAGCGGGACACCTTGGCACCGGGGAGCTGTTTTTT.

This rearrangement joins TRBV19 to TRBJ1-1; D not certain. The CDR3 is 13 residues long. The V end was cut by 5 bases, the J end by 1 base, with 8 bases between. Germline V gene lookup returns CDR1 LNHDA and CDR2 SQIVND (reference sequence). CDR3: CASSSSRNTEAFF. The CDR3 coding sequence is TGTGCCAGTAGTTCTAGCAGGAACACTGAAGCTTTCTTT.

The V and J genes are TRBV5-8 and TRBJ1-5, with D possibly being TRBD1 (5 bases). CDR1 and CDR2 (germline): SGHTS, YDEGEE. The CDR3 is made up of 16 amino acids. The V end lost 6 bases, the J end lost 2 bases, and 18 bases lay between the germline ends. Here the CDR3 reads CASTAGRFLGNQPQHF. The CDR3 nucleotides read TGTGCCAGCACAGCAGGGAGGTTTCTGGGCAATCAGCCCCAGCATTTT.

This clone appeared once. This chain connects TRBV6-5 to TRBJ1-5, with a tentative D call TRBD1 (5 bases). V gave up 5 bases and J gave up 13 bases, with 12 bases separating them. This CDR3 has 11 residues. The germline V gene encodes CDR1 MNHEY and CDR2 SVGAGI. The CDR3 nucleotides read TGTGCCAGCAGTGATATGGGGCGTCAGCATTTT. Its translation: CASSDMGRQHF.

The chain recombines TRBV6-5 with TRBJ2-5, with D perhaps matching TRBD1 or TRBD2 (5 bases each). This CDR3 contains 14 residues. Germline CDR1 MNHEY, CDR2 SVGAGI. Trimming stripped 6 bases from V and 1 base from J, with 12 bases between. The CDR3 sequence: CASRLGTVQETQYF. The CDR3 DNA sequence: TGTGCCAGCAGACTAGGGACGGTCCAAGAGACCCAGTACTTC.

Worth noting for this clone: Other DNA sequences in the same sample also yield this CDR3. J is TRBJ1-1 and V is TRBV18; 7 nucleotides agree with TRBD1. Germline trimming cut 3 bases from V and 3 bases from J; bases unmatched to any gene: 4. CDR3 length equals 14 residues. The germline CDR1 and CDR2 sequences are KGHSH and LQKENI. DNA of the CDR3: TGTGCCAGCTCACCCACCAGGGGGGACACTGAAGCTTTCTTT. Translation gives CASSPTRGDTEAFF. The entire variable domain, with the rest obtained from reference TRBV18 and TRBJ1-1, is as follows: NAGVMQNPRHLVRRRGQEARLRCSPMKGHSHVYWYRQLPEEGLKFMVYLQKENIIDESGMPKERFSAEFPKEGPSILRIQQVVRGDSAAYFCASSPTRGDTEAFFGQGTRLTVV.